This T cell receptor (beta chain) emerged from a study of radiotherapy plus CTLA-4 blockade in lung cancer. The wider study: Objective responses were documented in around a sixth of patients, with disease control in approximately 32%.

The germline V and J ends were trimmed by 4 bases and 1 base, with 9 bases remaining between them. Germline V gene lookup returns CDR1 SEHNR and CDR2 FQNEAQ (reference sequence). The CDR3 length is 14 residues. Note on this clone: The antigen is undetermined.

Only in-frame clones appear in the TCRdb table, and some are missing; sequencing was by immunoSEQ multiplex PCR. The sample holds 40,000 to 45,000 clones, more than 65% seen once. People whose metastatic non-small-cell lung cancer was chemo-refractory got focal radiation along with CTLA-4 blockade by ipilimumab. Broader study findings: Radiotherapy plus ipilimumab was followed by expansion in blood of tumor-derived TCR clones.

Sequencing used peripheral blood, obtained from a patient treated with radiotherapy plus ipilimumab. This TCR was sampled from a human donor with non-small cell lung cancer who had stable disease on radiotherapy plus ipilimumab. The chain carries TRBV7-9 and TRBJ2-3; perhaps TRBD2 as D (6 bases). The CDR3 region is CASSWGGGTDTQYF. The CDR3 DNA reads TGTGCCAGCAGCTGGGGCGGGGGCACAGATACGCAGTATTTT.